Below are 25 T cell receptor beta chains sequenced from a single sample in a study of T cells in Graves' hyperthyroidism and ophthalmopathy. What was amplified from RNA transcripts were TCR beta CDR3 regions. Primed by the HTBI set, a first-round RT-PCR was run on the TCR CDR3. TCRdb recomputed calls from the multiplex PCR reads with MiXCR, one row per CDR3 protein. Here the sample spans approximately 640,000 distinct CDR3 sequences, roughly 17% being singletons. The sequenced sample was blood. The receptors here all came from a woman in her 30s with Graves' hyperthyroidism.

There are a few counts of this clonotype. This CDR3 is CASSVRGQQPYNEQFF. In DNA form, the CDR3 reads TGTGCCAGCAGTGTAAGAGGACAGCAGCCCTACAATGAGCAGTTCTTC. The rearrangement links TRBV6-1 to TRBJ2-1, with D possibly being TRBD1 (6 bases). The CDR3 is 16 amino acids. CDR1 and CDR2 from the germline V gene are MNHNS and SASEGT. V was pared by 4 bases and J by 2 bases, with 15 bases between.

This clonotype has a single count. The chain carries TRBV11-2 and TRBJ2-1; 11 bases are shared with TRBD1. V lost 1 base, J lost 8 bases, and 1 base stayed unmatched. Per germline, CDR1 SGHAT and CDR2 FQNNGV. This CDR3 region has 14 residues. CDR3 in amino acids: CASSLGTGGDEQFF. CDR3 coding DNA: TGTGCCAGCAGCTTAGGGACAGGGGGCGATGAGCAGTTCTTC.

The J gene is TRBJ1-1, the V gene TRBV29-1, with TRBD1 identical over 7 bases. This CDR3 contains 13 residues. With 8 bases clipped from V and 1 base from J, the junction kept 7 bases outside the gene matches. Germline-derived CDR1 and CDR2 are SQVTM and ANQGSEA. CDR3 nucleotide sequence: TGCAGCCCGTGGGACAGTACGAACACTGAAGCTTTCTTT. This translates into CSPWDSTNTEAFF.

This clonotype was recorded many times. The chain employs TRBV29-1 and TRBJ1-1; 8 bases are a match to TRBD1. Losses at the gene ends were 5 bases for V and 3 bases for J; bases not matched to a gene: 8. Germline-derived CDR1 and CDR2 are SQVTM and ANQGSEA. CDR3 size: 14 residues. CDR3 bases: TGCAGCGTTTCGACAGGGGCGGGGGACACTGAAGCTTTCTTT. Translated: CSVSTGAGDTEAFF.

The genes are TRBV29-1 and TRBJ1-4; D uncertain. Trimming removed 2 bases at V and 7 bases at J, with 5 bases between. Germline V gene data show CDR1 as SQVTM and CDR2 as ANQGSEA. The CDR3 sequence is 11 residues long. CDR3 in amino acids: CSVESLEKLFF. The CDR3 nucleotides are TGCAGCGTTGAATCCCTTGAAAAACTGTTTTTT.

Regarding this clonotype: Sequence at one end of the junction differs from germline and may be a read error. The chain is built from TRBV12-3 or TRBV12-4 and TRBJ2-2, with D possibly matching TRBD1 (6 bases). This CDR3 is 14 amino acids long. CDR3 coding DNA: TGTGCCTGCAGCCTGGACAGCCATACCGGGGAGCTGTTTTTT. It specifies CACSLDSHTGELFF.

The rearrangement links TRBV5-8 to TRBJ2-1; D is perhaps TRBD2 (5 bases). The CDR3 loop spans 15 amino acids. Per germline, CDR1 SGHTS and CDR2 YDEGEE. Trimming took 4 bases from V and 0 from J, leaving 11 bases between them. CDR3 in amino acids: CASSDGLSSYNEQFF. The CDR3 coding sequence is TGTGCCAGCAGCGACGGACTTAGCTCCTACAATGAGCAGTTCTTC.

This chain joins TRBV7-9 and TRBJ2-1; 9 nucleotides line up with TRBD2. J lost 9 bases, V lost 5 bases, and 11 bases had no gene match. From germline, CDR1 is SEHNR and CDR2 FQNEAQ (reference sequence). The CDR3 has 15 amino acids. In nucleotides, the CDR3 is TGTGCCAGCAGCCCCAGGGTAGCGGGAGTGGGTGAGCAGTTCTTC. Its translation is CASSPRVAGVGEQFF.

V is TRBV20-1 and J is TRBJ1-2, with no clear D. The CDR3 sequence is 10 residues long. Trimming took 4 bases from V and 4 from J, leaving 4 bases between them. Germline V gene sequence: CDR1 DFQATT, CDR2 SNEGSKA (reference sequence). CDR3 in DNA: TGCAGTGCTACCATCTATGGCTACACCTTC. Its translation is CSATIYGYTF.

The rearrangement uses TRBV7-2 and TRBJ2-3; unclear D gene. The CDR3 spans 17 residues. Germline V gene data show CDR1 as SGHTA and CDR2 as FQGNSA. Trimming removed 0 bases from V and 0 bases from J, with 13 bases in between. Here the CDR3 DNA reads TGTGCCAGCAGCTTAGCATTTGGGCTGTATAGCACAGATACGCAGTATTTT. Translation gives CASSLAFGLYSTDTQYF.

This clonotype was seen at least ten times. CDR3 sequence reads: CASSDSTSGSEQYF. CDR3 DNA: TGTGCCAGCAGTGACTCGACTAGCGGGAGCGAGCAGTACTTC. This chain joins TRBV6-4 and TRBJ2-7; 12 bases are a match to TRBD2. With V trimmed by 0 bases and J by 6 bases, 0 bases remained unmatched. CDR3 length equals 14 residues. The germline CDR1 and CDR2 sequences are MRHNA and SNTAGT.

This clonotype has ten or more counts. The V call is TRBV14, the J call TRBJ2-1; D unresolved. Per the germline V gene, CDR1 is SGHDN and CDR2 is FVKESK. CDR3 length: 13 amino acids. Deletions cut 0 bases from V and 9 bases from J, with 9 bases between. CDR3 sequence reads: CASSQDTGGEQFF. CDR3 nucleotide sequence: TGTGCCAGCAGCCAAGATACTGGTGGTGAGCAGTTCTTC.

This clonotype showed up just a few times. This CDR3 is CASSQDLGQATEAFF. The CDR3 DNA sequence: TGTGCCAGCAGCCAAGATCTCGGACAGGCAACTGAAGCTTTCTTT. The rearrangement joins TRBV3-1 to TRBJ1-1; 7 nucleotides agree with TRBD1. J gave up 5 bases and V 0 bases, and 6 bases lay outside the gene matches. This CDR3 contains 15 residues. Per the germline V gene, CDR1 is LGHDT and CDR2 is YNNKEL (reference sequence).

In its sample, this clonotype was seen a few times. The chain carries TRBV5-5 and TRBJ2-1; maybe TRBD2 (5 bases). V was cut by 4 bases and J by 9 bases, with 23 bases left in between. Germline V gene lookup returns CDR1 SGHKS and CDR2 YYEKEE (reference sequence). CDR3 length: 16 residues. In nucleotides, the CDR3 is TGTGCCAGCAGCCCTGGTTTACGAGGGCGCAGGATTGAGCAGTTCTTC. Its translation: CASSPGLRGRRIEQFF. Together with reference TRBV5-5 and TRBJ2-1, the CDR3 gives the full variable domain: DAGVTQSPTHLIKTRGQQVTLRCSPISGHKSVSWYQQVLGQGPQFIFQYYEKEERGRGNFPDRFSARQFPNYSSELNVNALLLGDSALYLCASSPGLRGRRIEQFFGPGTRLTVL.

The chain employs TRBV5-1 and TRBJ2-1, with TRBD2 matching 7 bases. Trimming removed 2 bases from V and 7 bases from J; junction bases left unmatched: 6. The CDR3 sequence is 14 residues long. Per the germline V gene, CDR1 is SGHRS and CDR2 is YFSETQ. The CDR3 loop is CASSLSGTLNEQFF. Here the CDR3 DNA reads TGCGCCAGCAGCTTAAGCGGGACCCTGAATGAGCAGTTCTTC.

This clonotype was counted only a few times. The chain is built from TRBV11-2 and TRBJ2-1; no clear D. The V and J ends lost 2 bases and 12 bases respectively, with 8 bases between them. Germline values: CDR1 SGHAT, CDR2 FQNNGV. The CDR3 covers 11 residues. CDR3 amino acids: CASSLHEWQFF. CDR3 DNA: TGTGCCAGCAGCTTACATGAGTGGCAGTTCTTC.

This clonotype showed up many times. The gene calls are TRBV28 and TRBJ2-5; 7 bases match TRBD1. Germline V gene data show CDR1 as MDHEN and CDR2 as SYDVKM. Trimming cost V 7 bases and J 4 bases; bases outside gene matches: 12. CDR3 length: 15 residues. The CDR3 bases are TGTGCCAGCATTCCGAACAGCTCAGGGGGAGAGACCCAGTACTTC. Protein product: CASIPNSSGGETQYF. Together with reference TRBV28 and TRBJ2-5, the CDR3 gives the full variable domain: DVKVTQSSRYLVKRTGEKVFLECVQDMDHENMFWYRQDPGLGLRLIYFSYDVKMKEKGDIPEGYSVSREKKERFSLILESASTNQTSMYLCASIPNSSGGETQYFGPGTRLLVL.

The sample holds many counts of this clonotype. The V gene is TRBV20-1, the J gene TRBJ2-5, with D possibly matching TRBD2 (5 bases). Germline V lookup: CDR1 DFQATT, CDR2 SNEGSKA (reference sequence). Trimming left V 0 bases short and J 7 bases short, with 12 bases between. The CDR3 has 13 residues. This chain's CDR3 is CSARDALAGTQYF. The CDR3 nucleotides are TGCAGTGCTAGAGATGCACTCGCGGGGACCCAGTACTTC.

Ten or more counts support this clonotype. The chain couples TRBV7-2 to TRBJ2-1; perhaps TRBD2 as D (6 bases). From germline, CDR1 is SGHTA and CDR2 FQGNSA. Trimming removed 3 bases at V and 5 bases at J, with 23 bases between. The CDR3 is 18 amino acids. The CDR3 sequence is CASSLRRGGRGGNNEQFF. For the CDR3, the DNA is TGTGCCAGCAGCTTGCGGAGGGGAGGTAGGGGAGGCAACAATGAGCAGTTCTTC. Together with reference TRBV7-2 and TRBJ2-1, the CDR3 gives the full variable domain: GAGVSQSPSNKVTEKGKDVELRCDPISGHTALYWYRQSLGQGLEFLIYFQGNSAPDKSGLPSDRFSAERTGGSVSTLTIQRTQQEDSAVYLCASSLRRGGRGGNNEQFFGPGTRLTVL.

This clonotype was seen repeatedly, ten times or more. The rearrangement uses TRBV10-3 and TRBJ2-7; 8 bases are shared with TRBD1. The CDR3 has 15 residues. CDR1 ENHRY and CDR2 SYGVKD come from the germline V gene. The ends lost 2 bases at V and 6 bases at J; junction bases unmatched: 9. The CDR3 DNA reads as TGTGCCATCAGTGAGACAGGGGGGAACAGGGGCGAGCAGTACTTC. It is translated as CAISETGGNRGEQYF.

This clonotype occurred many times. The chain has TRBV11-1 and TRBJ2-1; 11 positions match TRBD1. This CDR3 region has 17 residues. Germline V gene lookup returns CDR1 SGHAT and CDR2 FQDESV (reference sequence). V lost 7 bases and J lost 4; bases outside the gene matches: 12. The CDR3 loop is CASTTYGTGGDYNEQFF. CDR3 in DNA: TGTGCCAGCACCACCTACGGGACAGGGGGAGATTACAATGAGCAGTTCTTC.

This sequence joins TRBV4-2 and TRBJ1-5; the match to TRBD1 covers 8 bases. The germline gives CDR1 LGHNA, CDR2 YNFKEQ. Trimming took 3 bases from V and 10 from J; bases not matched to a gene: 14. This CDR3 contains 16 residues. The CDR3 here is CASSHIDRGASQPQHF. CDR3 bases: TGTGCCAGCAGCCACATCGACAGGGGAGCCTCTCAACCCCAGCATTTT.

This clonotype was recorded at least ten times. The chain employs TRBV27 and TRBJ1-1; 7 nucleotides agree with TRBD1. The CDR3 is 13 amino acids. Looked up from germline, CDR1 is MNHEY and CDR2 is SMNVEV (reference sequence). The ends lost 6 bases at V and 5 bases at J; junction bases unmatched: 6. The CDR3 DNA reads as TGTGCCAGCAGGCCGACAGGGATTACTGAAGCTTTCTTT. Its protein product is CASRPTGITEAFF.

With regard to this clonotype: A clone one base away is much larger, so this may be a read error. J is TRBJ1-5 and V is TRBV18, with D uncertain. The germline V gene encodes CDR1 KGHSH and CDR2 LQKENI. CDR3 size: 17 residues. V dropped 5 bases and J dropped 1 base, with 18 bases sitting between them. The CDR3, as DNA: TGTGCCAGCTCAGCAGGACTGGGCTCGGCGAGCAATCAGCCCCAGCATTTT. Protein product: CASSAGLGSASNQPQHF.

This chain joins TRBV5-1 and TRBJ2-7; D remains unclear. The CDR3 loop spans 13 amino acids. The germline V gene encodes CDR1 SGHRS and CDR2 YFSETQ. Deletions cut 4 bases from V and 0 bases from J, with 8 bases between. The CDR3, as DNA: TGCGCCAGCAGCCCGACGACCTCCTACGAGCAGTACTTC. Residues: CASSPTTSYEQYF.